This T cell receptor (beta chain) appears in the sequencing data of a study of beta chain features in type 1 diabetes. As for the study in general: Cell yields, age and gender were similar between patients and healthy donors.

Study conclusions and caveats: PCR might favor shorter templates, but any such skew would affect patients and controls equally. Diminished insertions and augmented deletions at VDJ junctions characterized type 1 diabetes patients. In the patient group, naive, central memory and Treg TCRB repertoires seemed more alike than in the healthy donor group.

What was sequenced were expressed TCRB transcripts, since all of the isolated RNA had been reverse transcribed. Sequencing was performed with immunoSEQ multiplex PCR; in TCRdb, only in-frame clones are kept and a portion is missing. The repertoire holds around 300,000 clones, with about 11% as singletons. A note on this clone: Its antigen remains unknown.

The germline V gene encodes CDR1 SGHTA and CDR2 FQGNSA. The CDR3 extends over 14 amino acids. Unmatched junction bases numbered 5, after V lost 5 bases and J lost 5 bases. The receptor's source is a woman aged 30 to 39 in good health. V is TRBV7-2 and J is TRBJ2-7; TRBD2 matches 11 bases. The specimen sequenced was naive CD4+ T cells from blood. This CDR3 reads CASSISGRGHEQYF. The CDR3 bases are TGTGCCAGCAGCATTAGCGGGAGGGGCCACGAGCAGTACTTC.